This T cell receptor beta chain was captured by sequencing in a study of monozygotic twins with inflammatory bowel disease. Study conclusions and caveats: For repertoire similarity, concordant twins did not differ from discordant twins, possibly because power was limited. IBD patients showed reduced TCRbeta diversity (inverse Simpson) versus healthy co-twins.

The template-switching step introduced UMIs that carried a 6-nucleotide sample barcode. Using the 5' RACE reads, TCRdb records one entry per CDR3 protein without DNA. This table lists approximately 210,000 distinct CDR3 sequences. Phlebotomy per donor yielded a single 2.5 ml blood sample. Turning to this clonotype: The antigen is unknown.

The germline V gene encodes CDR1 SNHLY and CDR2 FYNNEI. The CDR3 spans 14 residues. This TCR came from a human donor with ulcerative colitis or Crohn's disease, or a healthy co-twin of an affected twin (not recorded which). The chain combines TRBV2 with TRBJ1-1; checking the TCRdb D call of TRBD1 is not possible without DNA. Specimen: blood. CDR3 in amino acids: CASTLGSRNTEAFF.